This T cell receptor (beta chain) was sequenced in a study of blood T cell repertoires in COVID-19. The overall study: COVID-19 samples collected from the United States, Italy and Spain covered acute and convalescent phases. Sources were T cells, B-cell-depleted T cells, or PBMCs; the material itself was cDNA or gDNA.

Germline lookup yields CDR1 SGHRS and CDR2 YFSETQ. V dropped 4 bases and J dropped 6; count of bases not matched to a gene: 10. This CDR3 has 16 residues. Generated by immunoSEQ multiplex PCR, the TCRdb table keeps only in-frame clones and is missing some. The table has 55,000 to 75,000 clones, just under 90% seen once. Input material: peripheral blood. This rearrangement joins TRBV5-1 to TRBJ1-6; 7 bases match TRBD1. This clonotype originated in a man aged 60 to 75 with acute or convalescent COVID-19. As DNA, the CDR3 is TGCGCCAGCAGCGACTACTGGACAGGTTCTAATTCACCCCTCCACTTT. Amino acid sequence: CASSDYWTGSNSPLHF.